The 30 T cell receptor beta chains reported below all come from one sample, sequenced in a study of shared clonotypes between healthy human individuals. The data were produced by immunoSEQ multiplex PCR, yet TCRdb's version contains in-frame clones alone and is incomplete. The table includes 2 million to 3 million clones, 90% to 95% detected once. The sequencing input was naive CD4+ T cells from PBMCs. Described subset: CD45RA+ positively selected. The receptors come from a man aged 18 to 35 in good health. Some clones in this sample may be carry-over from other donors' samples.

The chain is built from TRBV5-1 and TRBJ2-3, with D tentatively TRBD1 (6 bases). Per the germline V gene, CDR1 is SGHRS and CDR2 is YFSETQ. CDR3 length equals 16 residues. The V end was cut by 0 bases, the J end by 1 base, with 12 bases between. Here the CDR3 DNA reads TGCGCCAGCAGCTTGGACCACAGGGATGGCACAGATACGCAGTATTTT. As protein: CASSLDHRDGTDTQYF.

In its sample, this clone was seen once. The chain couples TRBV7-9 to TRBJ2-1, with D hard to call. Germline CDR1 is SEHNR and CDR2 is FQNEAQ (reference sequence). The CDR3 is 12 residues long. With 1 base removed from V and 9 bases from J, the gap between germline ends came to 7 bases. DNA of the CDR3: TGTGCCAGCAGCTTAGGGGTGGGTGAGCAGTTCTTC. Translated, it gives CASSLGVGEQFF.

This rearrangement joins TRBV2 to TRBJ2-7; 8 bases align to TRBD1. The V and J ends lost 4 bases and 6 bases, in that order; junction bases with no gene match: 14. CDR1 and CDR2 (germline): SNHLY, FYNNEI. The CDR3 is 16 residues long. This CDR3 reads CASSVSRQGMAGEQYF. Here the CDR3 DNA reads TGTGCCAGCAGTGTGTCCAGACAGGGGATGGCTGGCGAGCAGTACTTC.

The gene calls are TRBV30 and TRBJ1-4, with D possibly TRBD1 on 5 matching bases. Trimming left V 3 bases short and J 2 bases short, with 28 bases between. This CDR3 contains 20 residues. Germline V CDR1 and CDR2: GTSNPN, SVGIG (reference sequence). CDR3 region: CAWSPMGGSGLGKTNEKLFF. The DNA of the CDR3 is TGTGCCTGGAGCCCCATGGGGGGGTCAGGGCTTGGGAAGACTAATGAAAAACTGTTTTTT.

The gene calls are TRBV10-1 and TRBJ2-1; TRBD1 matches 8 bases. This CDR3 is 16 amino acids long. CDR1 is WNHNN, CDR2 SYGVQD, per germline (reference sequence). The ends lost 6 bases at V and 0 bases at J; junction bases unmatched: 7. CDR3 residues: CASSPGQASSYNEQFF. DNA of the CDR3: TGCGCCAGCAGCCCGGGACAGGCTAGCTCCTACAATGAGCAGTTCTTC.

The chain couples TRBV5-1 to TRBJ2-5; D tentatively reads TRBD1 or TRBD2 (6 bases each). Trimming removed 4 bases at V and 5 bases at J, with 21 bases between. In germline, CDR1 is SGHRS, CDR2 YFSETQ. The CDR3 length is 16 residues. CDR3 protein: CASSPLSGGSAETQYF. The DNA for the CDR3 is TGCGCCAGCAGCCCCCTGTCCGGGGGCTCGGCCGAGACCCAGTACTTC.

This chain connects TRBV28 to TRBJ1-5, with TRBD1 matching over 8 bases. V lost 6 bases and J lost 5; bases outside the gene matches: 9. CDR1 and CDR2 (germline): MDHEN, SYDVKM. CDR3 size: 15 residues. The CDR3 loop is CASSPIGQGDQPQHF. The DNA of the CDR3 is TGTGCCAGCAGCCCCATCGGACAGGGCGATCAGCCCCAGCATTTT.

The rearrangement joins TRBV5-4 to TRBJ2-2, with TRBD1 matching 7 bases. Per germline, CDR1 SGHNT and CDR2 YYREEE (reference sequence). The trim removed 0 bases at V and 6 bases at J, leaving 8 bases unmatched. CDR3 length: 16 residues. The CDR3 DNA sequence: TGTGCCAGCAGCTTGGGGTGGACAGGATCGGCCGGGGAGCTGTTTTTT. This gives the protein CASSLGWTGSAGELFF.

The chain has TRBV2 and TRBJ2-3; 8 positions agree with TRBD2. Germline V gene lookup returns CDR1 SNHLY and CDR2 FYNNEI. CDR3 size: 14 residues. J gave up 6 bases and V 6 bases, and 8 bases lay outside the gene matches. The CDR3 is CASSVSGSLDTQYF. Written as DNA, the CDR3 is TGTGCCAGCAGCGTCAGCGGGAGTTTGGATACGCAGTATTTT.

The CDR3 DNA follows: TGTGCCAGCAGCTTGCGGGACAGCCTTTGGGGTGAGCAGTTCTTC. This sequence encodes CASSLRDSLWGEQFF. This chain links TRBV7-2 with TRBJ2-1; tentatively, D is TRBD1 (7 bases). Trimming pared 3 bases from V and 9 bases from J, leaving 18 bases between. The CDR3 has 15 residues. Germline CDR1 is SGHTA and CDR2 is FQGNSA.

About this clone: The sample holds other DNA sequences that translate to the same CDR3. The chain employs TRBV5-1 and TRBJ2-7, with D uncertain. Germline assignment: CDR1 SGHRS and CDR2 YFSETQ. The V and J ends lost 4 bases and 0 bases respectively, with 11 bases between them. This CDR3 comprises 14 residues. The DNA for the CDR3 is TGCGCCAGCAGCGTTACCGCAAGCTCCTACGAGCAGTACTTC. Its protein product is CASSVTASSYEQYF.

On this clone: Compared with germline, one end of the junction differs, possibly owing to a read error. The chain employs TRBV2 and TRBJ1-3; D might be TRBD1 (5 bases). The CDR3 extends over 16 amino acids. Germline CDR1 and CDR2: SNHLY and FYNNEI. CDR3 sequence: CASREAFRTRSNTIYF. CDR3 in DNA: TGTGCCAGCAGGGAAGCCTTCAGGACACGGTCAAACACCATATATTTT.

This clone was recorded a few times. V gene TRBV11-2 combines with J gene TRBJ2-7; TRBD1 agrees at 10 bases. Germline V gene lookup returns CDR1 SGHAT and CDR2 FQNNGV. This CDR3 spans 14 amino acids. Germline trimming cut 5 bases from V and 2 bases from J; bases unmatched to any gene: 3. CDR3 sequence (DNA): TGTGCCAGCAGCCCGGGACAGGGGACCTACGAGCAGTACTTC. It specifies CASSPGQGTYEQYF.

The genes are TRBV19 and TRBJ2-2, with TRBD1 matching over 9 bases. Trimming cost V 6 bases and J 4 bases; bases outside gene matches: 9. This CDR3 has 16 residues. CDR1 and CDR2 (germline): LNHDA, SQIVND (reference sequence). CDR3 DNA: TGTGCCAGTAGCCTCCGGGACAGGGTCCCCACCGGGGAGCTGTTTTTT. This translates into CASSLRDRVPTGELFF.

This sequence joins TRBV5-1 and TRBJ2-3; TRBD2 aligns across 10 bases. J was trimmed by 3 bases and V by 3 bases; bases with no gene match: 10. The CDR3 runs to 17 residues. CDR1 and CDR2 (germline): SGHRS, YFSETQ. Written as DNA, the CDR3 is TGCGCCAGCAGCTCCAGCGGGAGGGCCGTACAAACAGATACGCAGTATTTT. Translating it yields CASSSSGRAVQTDTQYF. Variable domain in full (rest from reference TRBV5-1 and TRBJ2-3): KAGVTQTPRYLIKTRGQQVTLSCSPISGHRSVSWYQQTPGQGLQFLFEYFSETQRNKGNFPGRFSGRQFSNSRSEMNVSTLELGDSALYLCASSSSGRAVQTDTQYFGPGTRLTVL.

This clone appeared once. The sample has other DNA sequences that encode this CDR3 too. The CDR3 sequence is CASSLRRYGYTF. In DNA form, the CDR3 reads TGTGCCAGCAGTTTACGTCGATATGGCTACACCTTC. V and J are TRBV28 and TRBJ1-2; no clear D. Germline CDR1 is MDHEN and CDR2 is SYDVKM. The CDR3 is made up of 12 amino acids. V dropped 2 bases and J dropped 5 bases, with 6 bases sitting between them.

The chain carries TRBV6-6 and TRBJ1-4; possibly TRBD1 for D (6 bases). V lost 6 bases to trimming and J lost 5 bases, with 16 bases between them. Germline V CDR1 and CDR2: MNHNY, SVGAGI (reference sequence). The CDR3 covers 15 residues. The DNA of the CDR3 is TGTGCCAGCAGCCTGGGGGCAGGGGAAAATGAAAAACTGTTTTTT. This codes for CASSLGAGENEKLFF.

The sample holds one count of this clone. CDR3 sequence: CASSTPVGDPYEQYF. The CDR3, as DNA: TGTGCCAGCAGCACTCCTGTCGGCGATCCCTACGAGCAGTACTTC. The chain carries TRBV5-4 and TRBJ2-7; D is unresolved. This CDR3 has 15 residues. V lost 4 bases and J 2 bases, leaving 16 bases between the germline ends. The germline CDR1 and CDR2 sequences are SGHNT and YYREEE (reference sequence).

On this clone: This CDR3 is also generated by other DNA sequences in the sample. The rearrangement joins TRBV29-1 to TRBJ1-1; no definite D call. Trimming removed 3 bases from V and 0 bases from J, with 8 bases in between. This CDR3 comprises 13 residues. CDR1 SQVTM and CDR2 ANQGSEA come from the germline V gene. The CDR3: CSVERVMNTEAFF. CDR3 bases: TGCAGCGTTGAGAGGGTTATGAACACTGAAGCTTTCTTT.

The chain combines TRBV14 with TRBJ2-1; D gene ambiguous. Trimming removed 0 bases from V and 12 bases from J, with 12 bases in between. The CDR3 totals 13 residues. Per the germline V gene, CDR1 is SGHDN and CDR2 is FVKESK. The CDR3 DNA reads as TGTGCCAGCAGCCAAGATTCTATAGAGTGGCAGTTCTTC. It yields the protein CASSQDSIEWQFF.

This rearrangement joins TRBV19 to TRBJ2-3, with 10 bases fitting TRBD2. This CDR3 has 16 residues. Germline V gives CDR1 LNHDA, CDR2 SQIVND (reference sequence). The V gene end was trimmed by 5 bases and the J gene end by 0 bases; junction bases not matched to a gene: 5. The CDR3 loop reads CASSVVAGGSTDTQYF. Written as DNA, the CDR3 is TGTGCCAGTAGTGTGGTAGCGGGAGGTAGCACAGATACGCAGTATTTT.

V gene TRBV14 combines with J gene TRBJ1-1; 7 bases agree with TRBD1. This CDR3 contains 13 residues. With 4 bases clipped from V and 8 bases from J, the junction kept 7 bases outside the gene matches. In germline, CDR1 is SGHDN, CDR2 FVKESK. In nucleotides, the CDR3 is TGTGCCAGCAGCCGACAAGGGGGCGGGGAAGCTTTCTTT. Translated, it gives CASSRQGGGEAFF.

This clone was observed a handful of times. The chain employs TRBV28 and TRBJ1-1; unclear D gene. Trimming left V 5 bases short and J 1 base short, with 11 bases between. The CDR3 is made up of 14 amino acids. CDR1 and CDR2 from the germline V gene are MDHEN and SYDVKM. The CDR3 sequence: CASSPPTSNTEAFF. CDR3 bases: TGTGCCAGCAGTCCACCCACGTCGAACACTGAAGCTTTCTTT.

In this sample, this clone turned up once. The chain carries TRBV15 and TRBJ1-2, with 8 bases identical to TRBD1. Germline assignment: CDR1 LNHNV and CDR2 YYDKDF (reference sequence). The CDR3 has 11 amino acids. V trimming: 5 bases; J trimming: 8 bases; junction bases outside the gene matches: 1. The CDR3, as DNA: TGTGCCACCAGCGGACAGGGCGGCTACACCTTC. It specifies CATSGQGGYTF.

The CDR3: CASRGEPNTGELFF. CDR3 DNA: TGTGCCAGCCGTGGGGAACCGAACACCGGGGAGCTGTTTTTT. The genes are TRBV6-1 and TRBJ2-2; D unresolved. Germline assignment: CDR1 MNHNS and CDR2 SASEGT. V was pared by 8 bases and J by 0 bases, with 10 bases between. The CDR3 has 14 residues.

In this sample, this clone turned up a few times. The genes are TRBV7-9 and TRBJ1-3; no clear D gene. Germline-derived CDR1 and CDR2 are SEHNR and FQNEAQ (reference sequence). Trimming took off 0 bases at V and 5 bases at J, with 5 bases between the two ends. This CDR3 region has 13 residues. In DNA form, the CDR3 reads TGTGCCAGCAGCTTAGCCCGGCGAAACACCATATATTTT. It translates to CASSLARRNTIYF.

CDR3 loop: CSASGSGEQFF. Written as DNA, the CDR3 is TGCAGTGCCAGCGGGAGTGGTGAGCAGTTCTTC. V gene TRBV20-1 combines with J gene TRBJ2-1; the match to TRBD2 covers 8 bases. Trimming cost V 6 bases and J 9 bases; bases outside gene matches: 4. The CDR3 covers 11 residues. Germline V lookup: CDR1 DFQATT, CDR2 SNEGSKA (reference sequence).

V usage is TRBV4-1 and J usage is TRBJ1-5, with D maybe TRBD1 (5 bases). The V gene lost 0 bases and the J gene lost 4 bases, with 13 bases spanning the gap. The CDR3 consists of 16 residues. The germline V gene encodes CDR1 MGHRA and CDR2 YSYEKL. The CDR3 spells CASSQEGVGGNQPQHF. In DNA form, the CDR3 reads TGCGCCAGCAGCCAAGAGGGGGTGGGTGGGAATCAGCCCCAGCATTTT.

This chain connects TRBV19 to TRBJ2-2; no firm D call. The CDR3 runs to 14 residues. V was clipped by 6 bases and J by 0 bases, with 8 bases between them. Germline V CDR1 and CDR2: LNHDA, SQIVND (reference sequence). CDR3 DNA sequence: TGTGCCAGTAGGACCCAGCCGAACACCGGGGAGCTGTTTTTT. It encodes CASRTQPNTGELFF.

CDR3 coding DNA: TGTGCCAGCAGCCGCCCGGGACTAGCCTACGAGCAGTACTTC. Amino acid sequence: CASSRPGLAYEQYF. This chain links TRBV21-1 with TRBJ2-7; the DNA was not used to check the table's D call, TRBD2. TRBV21-1 is classified as a pseudogene. The CDR3 has 14 amino acids.